The rows below give T cell receptor beta chains drawn from one sample of a study of blood T cells in healthy people across ages. In TCRdb, the 5' RACE reads were re-called with MiXCR into one record per CDR3 protein. The repertoire consists of approximately 810,000 distinct CDR3 sequences, with about 28% occurring once and the leading ten covering 17%. The sample comprised blood. The receptor source for this set is an elderly woman in good health. Both conserved end residues are part of each CDR3. Fields, in order: clone size, J gene, D gene, V gene, CDR3 protein, CDR3 DNA. D genes are given only for firm matches. Some rows have no size entry. The others give once, few or many, or a class for an expanded clone.

size: .
J: TRBJ1-1
D: .
V: TRBV18
CDR3: CASSPGGTSAEAFF
DNA: TGTGCCAGCTCACCAGGGGGGACCAGCGCTGAAGCTTTCTTT

size: many
J: TRBJ2-7
D: .
V: TRBV25-1
CDR3: CASNEAGPSYEQYF
DNA: TGTGCCAGCAATGAAGCGGGCCCCTCCTACGAGCAGTACTTC

size: .
J: TRBJ2-6
D: .
V: TRBV15
CDR3: CATSSRYSGANVLTF
DNA: TGTGCCACCAGCAGCAGGTACTCTGGGGCCAACGTCCTGACTTTC

size: few
J: TRBJ1-1
D: .
V: TRBV18
CDR3: CASSVDTTTEAFF
DNA: TGTGCCAGCTCAGTGGACACCACCACTGAAGCTTTCTTT

size: many
J: TRBJ1-2
D: .
V: TRBV20-1
CDR3: CSARRSGEVGYGYTF
DNA: TGCAGTGCTCGGAGATCTGGGGAAGTAGGCTATGGCTACACCTTC

size: .
J: TRBJ2-7
D: .
V: TRBV6-5
CDR3: CASSFTGGGALYEQYF
DNA: TGTGCCAGCAGTTTCACAGGAGGCGGCGCGCTCTACGAGCAGTACTTC

size: .
J: TRBJ2-3
D: TRBD2
V: TRBV7-2
CDR3: CASSLSLAGGPGDTQYF
DNA: TGTGCCAGCAGCTTATCACTAGCGGGGGGGCCCGGAGATACGCAGTATTTT

size: .
J: TRBJ2-5
D: .
V: TRBV4-3
CDR3: CASSQELVETQYF
DNA: TGCGCCAGCAGCCAAGAGTTGGTGGAGACCCAGTACTTC

size: once
J: TRBJ2-1
D: TRBD1
V: TRBV7-2
CDR3: CASSARDSPYNGQFF
DNA: TGTGCCAGCAGCGCTCGGGACAGTCCCTACAATGGGCAGTTCTTC

size: few
J: TRBJ1-1
D: .
V: TRBV6-6
CDR3: CASSYLPGGNTEAFF
DNA: TGTGCCAGCAGTTACCTTCCCGGCGGGAACACTGAAGCTTTCTTT

size: few
J: TRBJ1-1
D: .
V: TRBV24-1
CDR3: CATSDFGGEAFF
DNA: TGTGCCACCAGTGATTTTGGAGGTGAAGCTTTCTTT

size: .
J: TRBJ2-3
D: TRBD2
V: TRBV18
CDR3: CASSRAPGLVSDTQYF
DNA: TGTGCCAGCTCACGTGCCCCGGGACTAGTCTCCGATACGCAGTATTTT

size: .
J: TRBJ1-2
D: .
V: TRBV18
CDR3: CASSEMGGWTNYGYTF
DNA: TGTGCCAGCTCGGAAATGGGGGGCTGGACTAACTATGGCTACACCTTC

size: many
J: TRBJ2-5
D: .
V: TRBV3-1
CDR3: CASSQGGGLGVKTQYF
DNA: TGTGCCAGCAGCCAAGGGGGCGGACTCGGCGTAAAGACCCAGTACTTC

size: few
J: TRBJ1-5
D: .
V: TRBV7-8
CDR3: CASSLEEVQPQHF
DNA: TGTGCCAGCAGCTTAGAGGAGGTTCAGCCCCAGCATTTT

size: .
J: TRBJ1-4
D: .
V: TRBV20-1
CDR3: CSASPGARRLEKLFF
DNA: TGCAGTGCTAGTCCCGGGGCTCGGAGGCTTGAAAAACTGTTTTTT